This TCR beta chain came from a study of tumor-infiltrating lymphocytes in primary liver carcinoma (dated by TCRdb to the late 2010s). About the study as a whole: Of the five patients, three men and two women aged 30 to 69 years, four had hepatocellular carcinoma and one had combined HCC and intrahepatic cholangiocarcinoma. The five patients had tumors staged T1-T3 N0M0, with maximum diameters ranging from about 4.2 to 10 cm. Roughly 3.5 to 7.13 million productive TCRbeta reads were obtained per sample, and no significant difference in read depth was found between tissue types. TCRbeta repertoire sequencing, expression microarrays and whole-exome sequencing were combined in the study across five regions of each liver tumor, with adjacent normal tissue and blood also included. A total of about 35 specimens from 5 patients, comprising 25 or so tumor regions, 5 adjacent noncancerous liver tissues and 5 peripheral blood samples, were covered by TCRbeta repertoire sequencing. The roughly 25 tumor region samples were profiled with Agilent mRNA microarrays so that TCRbeta repertoire diversity could be related to the local molecular phenotype. Technical replicate repertoires showed high reproducibility, with mean shared-clone rates about 0.86 and correlation coefficients above 0.95. Overall study outcomes, separate from this receptor: Only roughly 8-24% of top clones appeared in all five regions of a tumor, which suggests that tumor-infiltrating T cells are spatially heterogeneous. Only a few patients were included in the study, and the authors note that the findings should be validated in a larger study. The top 250 clones made up a significantly larger repertoire fraction in tumors than in blood (p = 0.039). Because sequencing covered only the TCR beta chain and unpaired alpha chains were not captured, true repertoire diversity is likely underestimated. Repertoire overlap was higher between tumor regions (mean roughly 35%) than tumor-adjacent (around 17%) or tumor-blood (14%) pairs, consistent with antigen-driven expansion. Comparison of CD4+ and CD8+ T cell repertoires was precluded by the use of bulk unsorted samples.

Using a constant-region primer and ProtoScript II reverse transcriptase, TCRbeta-specific cDNA was reverse-transcribed from about 0.45 ug total RNA. Construction of the TCRbeta libraries relied on three nested rounds of multiplex PCR, following a slightly modified ARM-PCR procedure. Each of the first two PCR rounds ran for 9 to 10 cycles using multiplex TRBV1-TRBV30 forward primers together with a Cbeta reverse primer. Sample barcodes and Illumina adapters were added in a final 25-cycle PCR using Deep VentR polymerase. Before sequencing, amplicons between 200 and 500 bp were purified from gel using a QIAquick gel extraction kit. An Illumina HiSeq 2500 was used to sequence the TCRbeta amplicons, generating 250-bp paired-end reads. As for the authors' bioinformatics: Trimmomatic v0.33 was used to quality-trim the reads, and FLASH v1.2.11 was used to merge paired reads so that full CDR3 sequences could be recovered. V, D and J germline segments were assigned to the rearranged TCRbeta sequences by MiGEC v1.2.1b. Clonotype statistics and Shannon-Wiener diversity indices were calculated with VDJtools v1.0.0. To cut down on sampling bias, every analysis after diversity analysis relied on just the 250 most abundant clonotypes from each sample. TCRdb itself trimmed the public reads at Q25 with fastp, ran MiXCR and retained productive beta chains. Merged by CDR3 protein, the rows form single entries marked with the most common genes and DNA. The V and J calls, along with clone size, are taken from TCRdb and not from the paper's own processing. This sample is represented by approximately 60,000 distinct CDR3 sequences; less than 75% of them were singletons. Of the sample, approximately 54% is held by the ten largest clones.

Points on this clonotype: Its antigen has not been determined. Its ends do not fully match the called genes, so a read error is possible.

Reading from cysteine to phenylalanine, the CDR3 counts 18 amino acids. Left in the record is the CDR3 DNA by itself, 54 bases read in frame from the first base. Total RNA and DNA were co-extracted from about 20-30 mg of bulk tissue with the AllPrep DNA/RNA mini kit, without cell sorting. Between late 2015 and March 2016, roughly 5 patients in China with histopathologically diagnosed primary liver carcinoma had their tumors surgically resected. At the time of sampling, the patients were treatment-naive and had chronic HBV infection. Each tumor was sampled at five spatially separated regions: the superior, inferior, left-lateral and right-lateral poles and the tumor centre. More than 75% viable tumor cells were found by histology in every tumor sample. Each fresh piece of tumor and adjacent tissue was cut in two, with one half stored in RNAlater at -80 degrees C and the other half sent for histology.

The sequencing input was liver tumor tissue from sampling region 2. The cell subset or site label here, explained by the study, means: tumor region T2, inferior pole. The chain joins TRBV12-3 or TRBV12-4 to TRBJ2-4, and the D gene may be TRBD1, 5 bases matching. The receptor comes from a man in his forties or fifties with primary liver carcinoma and hepatitis B virus infection. The CDR3 here reads CASSLWDGADISKNIQYF. The nucleotide sequence reads TGTGCCAGTAGTTTATGGGATGGGGCGGACATATCCAAAAACATTCAGTACTTC.